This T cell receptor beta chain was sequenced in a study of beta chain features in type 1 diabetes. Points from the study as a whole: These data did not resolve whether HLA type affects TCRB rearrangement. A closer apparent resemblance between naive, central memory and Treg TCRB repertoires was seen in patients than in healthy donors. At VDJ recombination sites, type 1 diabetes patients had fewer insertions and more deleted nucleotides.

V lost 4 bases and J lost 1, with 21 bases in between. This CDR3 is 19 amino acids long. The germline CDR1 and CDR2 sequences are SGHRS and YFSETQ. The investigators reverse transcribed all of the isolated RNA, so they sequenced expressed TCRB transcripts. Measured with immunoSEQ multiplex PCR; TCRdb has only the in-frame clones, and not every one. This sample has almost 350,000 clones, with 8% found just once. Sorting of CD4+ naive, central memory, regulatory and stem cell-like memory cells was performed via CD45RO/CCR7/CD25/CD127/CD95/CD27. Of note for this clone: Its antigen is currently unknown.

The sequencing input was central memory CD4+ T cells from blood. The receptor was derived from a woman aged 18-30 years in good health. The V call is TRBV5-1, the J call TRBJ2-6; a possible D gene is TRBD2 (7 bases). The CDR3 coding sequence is TGCGCCAGCAGCGCTACGATAGGGGGGGCCCGATCTGGGGCCAACGTCCTGACTTTC. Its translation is CASSATIGGARSGANVLTF.